Listed below are T cell receptor beta chains from one sample, sequenced in a study of OX40 agonist ivuxolimab in advanced cancers. Sequencing used immunoSEQ multiplex PCR; TCRdb keeps in-frame clones, though not all of them. In the table there are just under 65,000 clones, roughly 81% of which are singletons. The source was CD4+ or CD8+ T cells sorted from blood, collected in a trial of the OX40 agonist ivuxolimab. The receptors derive from an adult with an advanced solid tumor such as melanoma, head and neck, liver or kidney cancer. Both conserved end residues are part of each CDR3. Each record gives: V gene, J gene, D gene, CDR3 length, CDR3 DNA, CDR3 protein. A D gene is named only where the DNA matches it firmly.

TRBV19	TRBJ1-5	NA	18	TGTGCCAGTAGTACCGGGCCAGGGGCGCTTTCGATTGGGCAGCCCCAGCATTTT	CASSTGPGALSIGQPQHF
TRBV2	TRBJ2-2	TRBD1	15	TGTGCCAGCCTCCGGGACAGGGGCAACACCGGGGAGCTGTTTTTT	CASLRDRGNTGELFF
TRBV7-2	TRBJ1-1	TRBD1	14	TGTGCCAGCAGCCTACACAGGGGTTTAACTGAAGCTTTCTTT	CASSLHRGLTEAFF
TRBV6-1	TRBJ2-7	NA	14	TGTGCCAGCAGTGAAACGGGCAGGGCCTACGAGCAGTACTTC	CASSETGRAYEQYF
TRBV7-8	TRBJ1-3	NA	13	TGTGCCAGCAGCTTAGGATCGGGAGACACCATATATTTT	CASSLGSGDTIYF
TRBV18	TRBJ1-5	NA	16	TGTGCCAGCTCACCACCGGGACGGAGTAGCGGGCAGCCCCAGCATTTT	CASSPPGRSSGQPQHF
TRBV5-1	TRBJ2-5	TRBD2	16	TGCGCCAGCAGCTCACCACTAGCGGGAGGGGGGGAGACCCAGTACTTC	CASSSPLAGGGETQYF
TRBV6-1	TRBJ1-1	NA	14	TGTGCCAGCAGTCCCCTTTGGGGGAACACTGAAGCTTTCTTT	CASSPLWGNTEAFF
TRBV11-3	TRBJ1-1	TRBD1	17	TGTGCCAGCAGCTTAGAGGGTAGGACAGGGGTGAACACTGAAGCTTTCTTT	CASSLEGRTGVNTEAFF
TRBV6-6	TRBJ2-1	TRBD1	13	TGTGCCAGCAGTAGACAGGGTCGCAATGAGCAGTTCTTC	CASSRQGRNEQFF
TRBV23-1	TRBJ2-7	NA	15	TGCGCCAGCAGTCAATGGCGACGCGACTGGGACGAGCAGTACTTC	CASSQWRRDWDEQYF
TRBV6-1	TRBJ2-2	NA	13	TGTGCCAGCAGTGAAGGGAACACCGGGGAGCTGTTTTTT	CASSEGNTGELFF
TRBV11-2	TRBJ1-3	NA	17	TGTGCCAGCAGCGCACAGCCTCCAGGGTCTGCTGGAAACACCATATATTTT	CASSAQPPGSAGNTIYF
TRBV27	TRBJ2-7	TRBD2	15	TGTGCCAGCAGTCAGGTCGGGGGGGAGTCCTACGAGCAGTACTTC	CASSQVGGESYEQYF
TRBV2	TRBJ2-7	NA	15	TGTGCCAGCAATAGACAGTCTTCTTCGAGTCTCGAGCAGTACTTC	CASNRQSSSSLEQYF
TRBV7-8	TRBJ1-2	NA	14	TGTGCCAGCAGCTTAGGGCCAGCCTTTGGCGGCTACACCTTC	CASSLGPAFGGYTF
TRBV10-3	TRBJ2-7	TRBD1	14	TGTGCCATCGGGGGACAGGGAGGAATCGACGAGCAGTACTTC	CAIGGQGGIDEQYF
TRBV11-3	TRBJ2-1	TRBD1	16	TGTGCCAGCAGCATCACCGGGACAGGGACCCCCAATGAGCAGTTCTTC	CASSITGTGTPNEQFF
TRBV29-1	TRBJ2-7	TRBD1	13	TGCAGCGTTGAAGGGGTATACCGGGACAGGGAGTACTTC	CSVEGVYRDREYF
TRBV7-8	TRBJ2-1	NA	13	TGTGCCAGCAGCTTAGGGGCTGCGGATGAGCAGTTCTTC	CASSLGAADEQFF
TRBV6-1	TRBJ1-6	TRBD1	15	TGTGCCAGCAGTGATTGGGGACAGGGGTATTCACCCCTCCACTTT	CASSDWGQGYSPLHF
TRBV5-1	TRBJ1-1	NA	13	TGCGCCAGCAGCTTCGACAGGAACACTGAAGCTTTCTTT	CASSFDRNTEAFF